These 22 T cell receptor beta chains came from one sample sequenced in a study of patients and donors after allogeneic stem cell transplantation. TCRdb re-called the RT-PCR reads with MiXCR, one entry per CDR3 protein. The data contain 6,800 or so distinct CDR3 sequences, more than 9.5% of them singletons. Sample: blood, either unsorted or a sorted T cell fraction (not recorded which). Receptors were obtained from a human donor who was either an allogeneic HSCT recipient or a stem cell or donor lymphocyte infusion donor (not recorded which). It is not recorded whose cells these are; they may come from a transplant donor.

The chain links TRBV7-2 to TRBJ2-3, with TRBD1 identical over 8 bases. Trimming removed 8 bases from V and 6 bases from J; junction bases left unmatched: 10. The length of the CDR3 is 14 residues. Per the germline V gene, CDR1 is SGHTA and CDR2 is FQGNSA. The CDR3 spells CASRGQEHRDTQYF. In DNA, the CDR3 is TGTGCCAGCCGGGGACAGGAGCATCGGGATACGCAGTATTTT.

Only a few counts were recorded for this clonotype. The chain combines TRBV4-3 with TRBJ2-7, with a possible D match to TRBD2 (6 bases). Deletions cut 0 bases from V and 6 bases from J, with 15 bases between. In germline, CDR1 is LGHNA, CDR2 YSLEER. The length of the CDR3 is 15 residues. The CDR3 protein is CASSQDRYRGIEQYF. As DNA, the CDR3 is TGCGCCAGCAGCCAAGATAGGTATCGGGGGATCGAGCAGTACTTC.

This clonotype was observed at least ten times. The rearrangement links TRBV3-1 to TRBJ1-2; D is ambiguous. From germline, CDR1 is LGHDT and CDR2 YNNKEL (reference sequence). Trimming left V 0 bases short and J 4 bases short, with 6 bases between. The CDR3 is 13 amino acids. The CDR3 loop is CASSQDVLYGYTF. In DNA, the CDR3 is TGTGCCAGCAGCCAAGATGTCCTCTATGGCTACACCTTC.

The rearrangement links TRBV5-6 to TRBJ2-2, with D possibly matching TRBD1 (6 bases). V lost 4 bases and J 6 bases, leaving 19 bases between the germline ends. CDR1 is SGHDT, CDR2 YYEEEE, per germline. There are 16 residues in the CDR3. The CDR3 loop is CASSPLKTGSAGELFF. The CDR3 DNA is TGTGCCAGCAGCCCCCTTAAAACAGGGTCGGCCGGGGAGCTGTTTTTT.

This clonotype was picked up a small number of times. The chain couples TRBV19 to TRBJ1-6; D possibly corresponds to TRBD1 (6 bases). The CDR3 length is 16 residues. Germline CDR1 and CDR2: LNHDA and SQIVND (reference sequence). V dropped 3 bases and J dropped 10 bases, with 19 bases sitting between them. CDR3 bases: TGTGCCAGTAGTATCCGTGGGGGCCGGAATGGCTCACCCCTCCACTTT. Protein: CASSIRGGRNGSPLHF.

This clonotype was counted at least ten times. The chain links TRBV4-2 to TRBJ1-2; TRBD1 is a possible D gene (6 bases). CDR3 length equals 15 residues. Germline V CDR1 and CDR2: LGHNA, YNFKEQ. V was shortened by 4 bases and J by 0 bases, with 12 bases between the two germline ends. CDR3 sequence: CASSPDSQANYGYTF. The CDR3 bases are TGTGCCAGCAGCCCGGACAGTCAAGCTAACTATGGCTACACCTTC.

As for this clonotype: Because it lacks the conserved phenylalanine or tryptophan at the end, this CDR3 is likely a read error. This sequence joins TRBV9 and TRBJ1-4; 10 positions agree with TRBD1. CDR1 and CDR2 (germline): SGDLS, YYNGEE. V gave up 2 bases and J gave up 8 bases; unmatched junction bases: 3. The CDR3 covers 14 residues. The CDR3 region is CASSVTGGPEKLFL. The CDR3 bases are TGTGCCAGCAGCGTGACAGGGGGCCCCGAAAAACTGTTTTTG.

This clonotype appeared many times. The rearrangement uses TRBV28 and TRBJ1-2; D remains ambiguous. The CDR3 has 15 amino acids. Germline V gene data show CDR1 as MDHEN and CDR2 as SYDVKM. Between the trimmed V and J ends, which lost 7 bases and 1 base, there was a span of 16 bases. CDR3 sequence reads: CASTYGPMDNYGYTF. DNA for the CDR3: TGTGCCAGCACCTACGGGCCGATGGATAACTATGGCTACACCTTC.

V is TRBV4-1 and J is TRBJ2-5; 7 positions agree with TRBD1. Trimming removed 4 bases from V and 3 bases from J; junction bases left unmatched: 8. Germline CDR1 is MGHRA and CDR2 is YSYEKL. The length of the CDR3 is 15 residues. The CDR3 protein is CASSRTRDSEETQYF. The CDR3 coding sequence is TGCGCCAGCAGCCGTACCCGGGACAGTGAAGAGACCCAGTACTTC.

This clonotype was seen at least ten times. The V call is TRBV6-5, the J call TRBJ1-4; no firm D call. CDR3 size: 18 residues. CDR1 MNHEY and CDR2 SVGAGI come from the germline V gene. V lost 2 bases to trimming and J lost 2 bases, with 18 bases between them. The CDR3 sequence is CASSYTPSMGFTNEKLFF. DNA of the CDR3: TGTGCCAGCAGTTACACACCCAGTATGGGGTTTACTAATGAAAAACTGTTTTTT.

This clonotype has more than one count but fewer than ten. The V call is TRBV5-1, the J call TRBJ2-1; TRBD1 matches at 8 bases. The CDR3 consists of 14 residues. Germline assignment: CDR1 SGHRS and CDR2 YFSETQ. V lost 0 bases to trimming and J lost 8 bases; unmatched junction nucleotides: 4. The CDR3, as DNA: TGCGCCAGCAGCTTGGGGACAGGGTTTGATGAGCAGTTCTTC. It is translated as CASSLGTGFDEQFF.

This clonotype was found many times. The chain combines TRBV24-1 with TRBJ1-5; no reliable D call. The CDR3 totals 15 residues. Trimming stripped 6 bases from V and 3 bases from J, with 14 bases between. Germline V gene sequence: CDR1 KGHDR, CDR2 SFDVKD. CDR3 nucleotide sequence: TGTGCCACCAGTTTTTACCGACTCTTCAATCAGCCCCAGCATTTT. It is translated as CATSFYRLFNQPQHF.

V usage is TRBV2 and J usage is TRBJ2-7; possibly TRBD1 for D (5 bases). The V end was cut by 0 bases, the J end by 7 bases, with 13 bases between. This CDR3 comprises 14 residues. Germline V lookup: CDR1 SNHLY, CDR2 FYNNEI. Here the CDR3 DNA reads TGTGCCAGCAGTGAAGCGCGTAGCAGGGATGAGCAGTACGTC. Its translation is CASSEARSRDEQYV.

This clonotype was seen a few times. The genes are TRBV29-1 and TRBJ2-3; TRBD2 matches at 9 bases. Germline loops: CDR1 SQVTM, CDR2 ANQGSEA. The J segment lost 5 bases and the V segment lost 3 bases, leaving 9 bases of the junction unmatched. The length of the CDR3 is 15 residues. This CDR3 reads CSVDRGGGAIDTQYF. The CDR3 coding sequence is TGCAGCGTTGATCGGGGCGGGGGGGCCATAGATACGCAGTATTTT.

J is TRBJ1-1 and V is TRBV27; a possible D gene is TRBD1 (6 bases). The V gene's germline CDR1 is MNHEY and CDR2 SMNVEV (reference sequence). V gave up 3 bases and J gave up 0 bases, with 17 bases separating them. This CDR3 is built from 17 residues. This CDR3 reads CASSLGRGVDMNTEAFF. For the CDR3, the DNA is TGTGCCAGCAGTTTGGGCAGGGGTGTCGACATGAACACTGAAGCTTTCTTT.

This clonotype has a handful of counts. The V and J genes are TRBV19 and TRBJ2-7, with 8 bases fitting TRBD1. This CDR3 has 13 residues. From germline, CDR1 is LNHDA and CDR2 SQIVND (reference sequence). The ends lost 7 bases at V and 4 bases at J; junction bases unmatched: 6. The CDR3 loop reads CASTTGAGYEQYF. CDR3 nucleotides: TGTGCCAGTACGACAGGGGCGGGATACGAGCAGTACTTC.

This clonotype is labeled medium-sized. The CDR3 region has the DNA TGTGCCACCAGTGATACGACATGGAACAATGAGCAGTTCTTC. Translated, it gives CATSDTTWNNEQFF. The chain carries TRBV24-1 and TRBJ2-1; D gene unclear. The V gene's germline CDR1 is KGHDR and CDR2 SFDVKD. The CDR3 runs to 14 residues. Trimming stripped 3 bases from V and 5 bases from J, with 10 bases between.

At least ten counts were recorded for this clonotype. The CDR3 nucleotides read TGCAGTGCTAGAGTTACACACACCATCGGGCAGAACTATGGCTACACCTTC. This gives the protein CSARVTHTIGQNYGYTF. This chain connects TRBV20-1 to TRBJ1-2, with unresolved D. Germline loops: CDR1 DFQATT, CDR2 SNEGSKA (reference sequence). The V and J ends lost 1 base and 2 bases respectively, with 20 bases between them. The CDR3 covers 17 residues.

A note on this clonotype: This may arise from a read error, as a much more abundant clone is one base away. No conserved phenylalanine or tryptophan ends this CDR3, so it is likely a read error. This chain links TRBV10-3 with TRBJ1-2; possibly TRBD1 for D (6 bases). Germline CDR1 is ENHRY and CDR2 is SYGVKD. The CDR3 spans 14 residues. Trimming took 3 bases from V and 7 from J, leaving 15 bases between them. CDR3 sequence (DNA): TGTGCCATCAGTGACCGGGGGGCGCAGGCTGGCTACACCTCC. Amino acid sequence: CAISDRGAQAGYTS.

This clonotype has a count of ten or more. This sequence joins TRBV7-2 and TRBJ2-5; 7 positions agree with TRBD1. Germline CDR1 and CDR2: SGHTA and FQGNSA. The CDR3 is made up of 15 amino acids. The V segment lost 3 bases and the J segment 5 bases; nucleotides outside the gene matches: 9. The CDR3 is CASSLGTADEETQYF. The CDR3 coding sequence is TGTGCCAGCAGCTTGGGGACAGCCGACGAGGAGACCCAGTACTTC.

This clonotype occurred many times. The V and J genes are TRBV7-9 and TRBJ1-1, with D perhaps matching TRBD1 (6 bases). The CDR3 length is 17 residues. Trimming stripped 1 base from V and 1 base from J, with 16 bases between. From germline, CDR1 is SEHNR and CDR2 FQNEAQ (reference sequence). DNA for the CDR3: TGTGCCAGCAGCTTAGATTTTTGGGACACGGGGAACACTGAAGCTTTCTTT. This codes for CASSLDFWDTGNTEAFF.

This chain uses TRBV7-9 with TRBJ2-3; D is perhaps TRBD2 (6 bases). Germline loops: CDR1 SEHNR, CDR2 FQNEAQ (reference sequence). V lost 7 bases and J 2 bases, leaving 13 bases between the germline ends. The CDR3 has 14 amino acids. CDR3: CASTPGLTTDTQYF. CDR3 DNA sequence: TGTGCCAGCACCCCGGGACTTACCACAGATACGCAGTATTTT.